These T cell receptor beta chains were read from a single sample in a study of regulatory and conventional T cells in RAG deficiency. Generated by immunoSEQ multiplex PCR, the TCRdb table keeps only in-frame clones and is missing some. The sample carries just over 30,000 clones, 90% to 97% recorded once. These same records also appear under a second study, on regulatory T cells.

Sample: CD25- CD4+ T cells sorted from blood. These receptors all stem from a human donor in good health. Each CDR3 is given with its conserved first and last residue. D genes are given only for firm matches. Clone size appears in some rows only: once, few, many, or a class for an expanded clone.

D gene	clone size	J gene	V gene	CDR3 protein	CDR3 DNA
.	.	TRBJ1-5	TRBV19	CASSLRLLTGHNQPQHF	TGTGCCAGTAGTCTGCGGCTATTGACAGGCCACAATCAGCCCCAGCATTTT
TRBD1	.	TRBJ2-2	TRBV7-9	CASSYGQGPNTGELFF	TGTGCCAGCAGCTACGGACAGGGTCCGAACACCGGGGAGCTGTTTTTT
TRBD1	.	TRBJ2-7	TRBV30	CAGGGQGVGEQYF	TGTGCCGGAGGGGGACAGGGGGTGGGGGAGCAGTACTTC
.	.	TRBJ2-3	TRBV30	CAWSVSLTDTQYF	TGTGCCTGGAGTGTATCCCTCACAGATACGCAGTATTTT
.	once	TRBJ2-3	TRBV7-2	CASSRDRNTDTQYF	TGTGCCAGCAGCCGTGACAGGAACACAGATACGCAGTATTTT
TRBD1	.	TRBJ1-2	TRBV6-4	CASSDIQGAHGYTF	TGTGCCAGCAGTGACATACAGGGGGCTCATGGCTACACCTTC
TRBD1	.	TRBJ1-4	TRBV6-1	CASSERIRTGKGTGNEKLFF	TGTGCCAGCAGTGAACGGATCAGGACAGGGAAGGGGACGGGGAATGAAAAACTGTTTTTT
TRBD1	.	TRBJ1-2	TRBV6-1	CASSETGAHYGYTF	TGTGCCAGCTCAGAGACAGGGGCCCACTATGGCTACACCTTC
.	once	TRBJ1-2	TRBV30	CAWADSLDGYTF	TGTGCCTGGGCCGACAGTTTGGATGGCTACACCTTC
.	.	TRBJ1-4	TRBV9	CASSPNPGHNEKLFF	TGTGCCAGCAGCCCAAATCCGGGACATAATGAAAAACTGTTTTTT
TRBD2	once	TRBJ2-7	TRBV11-3	CASSERGGREQYF	TGTGCCAGCAGTGAGCGGGGGGGCCGGGAGCAGTACTTC
TRBD1	.	TRBJ1-3	TRBV7-2	CASSLQSGTGRNTIYF	TGTGCCAGCAGCCTTCAGTCCGGGACAGGCAGAAACACCATATATTTT
.	.	TRBJ1-1	TRBV6-4	CASSVTVNTEAFF	TGTGCCAGCAGTGTGACAGTGAACACTGAAGCTTTCTTT
TRBD1	.	TRBJ1-5	TRBV7-2	CASSQTGRLNQPQHF	TGTGCCAGCAGCCAGACAGGGAGATTAAATCAGCCCCAGCATTTT